This T cell receptor beta chain was recovered during a study of blood T cell repertoires in COVID-19. Study in general: T cells, B-cell-depleted T cells, or PBMCs supplied cDNA or gDNA.

The assay was immunoSEQ multiplex PCR, and TCRdb's table has in-frame clones only and misses some. The repertoire has around 190,000 clones, more than 80% of them found once; the top ten carry roughly 9.6%. Per germline, CDR1 SQVTM and CDR2 ANQGSEA. With 2 bases removed from V and 6 bases from J, the gap between germline ends came to 10 bases. This CDR3 is 13 amino acids long. The TCR sequence derives from a woman in her thirties or forties with COVID-19, enrolled during active disease. The chain is built from TRBV29-1 and TRBJ2-2; D perhaps matches TRBD1 (5 bases). Sequenced: peripheral blood. In DNA form, the CDR3 reads TGCAGCGTTGAACTCAGGGTGGCCGGGGAGCTGTTTTTT. Residues: CSVELRVAGELFF.